These 18 T cell receptor beta chains share one sample of origin, sequenced in a study of patients and donors after allogeneic stem cell transplantation. TCRdb used MiXCR to reprocess the RT-PCR reads, holding one entry per CDR3 protein. There are more than 20,000 distinct CDR3 sequences in the sample; 35% to 45% occur only once, and about three quarters lies in the top ten. The specimen was blood, either unsorted or a sorted T cell fraction (not recorded which). These TCRs come from a human donor who was either an allogeneic HSCT recipient or a stem cell or donor lymphocyte infusion donor (not recorded which). It is not recorded whose cells these are; they may come from a transplant donor.

This clonotype was seen more than once but under ten times. The chain employs TRBV5-4 and TRBJ2-5; D is perhaps TRBD2 (6 bases). Germline CDR1 is SGHNT and CDR2 is YYREEE (reference sequence). With 3 bases removed from V and 1 base from J, the gap between germline ends came to 25 bases. The CDR3 consists of 19 residues. The CDR3, as DNA: TGTGCCAGCAGCTCGAATCGCGACCCGGGACTTTTTACCCAAGAGACCCAGTACTTC. It codes for CASSSNRDPGLFTQETQYF. The full variable domain, with the rest looked up from reference TRBV5-4 and TRBJ2-5, is ETGVTQSPTHLIKTRGQQVTLRCSSQSGHNTVSWYQQALGQGPQFIFQYYREEENGRGNFPPRFSGLQFPNYSSELNVNALELDDSALYLCASSSNRDPGLFTQETQYFGPGTRLLVL.

The chain links TRBV20-1 to TRBJ2-4; either TRBD1 or TRBD2 may supply D (5 bases each). The germline V and J ends were trimmed by 2 bases and 0 bases, with 11 bases remaining between them. CDR3 length: 15 amino acids. Per germline, CDR1 DFQATT and CDR2 SNEGSKA (reference sequence). The CDR3 sequence is CSARNIGTAKNIQYF. The DNA for the CDR3 is TGCAGTGCTAGAAATATCGGGACAGCCAAAAACATTCAGTACTTC.

This clonotype turned up a few times. V gene TRBV12-3 or TRBV12-4 combines with J gene TRBJ1-2, with D unclear. The V end was cut by 3 bases, the J end by 9 bases, with 14 bases between. This CDR3 is 13 amino acids long. CDR3 coding DNA: TGTGCCAGCAGTTTTGTGGACCACGGGAGCTACACCTTC. Translating it yields CASSFVDHGSYTF.

The chain employs TRBV12-3 or TRBV12-4 and TRBJ1-4; possibly TRBD1 for D (5 bases). This CDR3 has 13 residues. Trimming pared 5 bases from V and 8 bases from J, leaving 12 bases between. This chain's CDR3 is CASSPSRGEKLFF. The CDR3 coding sequence is TGTGCCAGCAGTCCCTCCCGGGGGGAAAAACTGTTTTTT.

The chain has TRBV6-5 and TRBJ1-1, with 8 bases lining up with TRBD1. The V gene end was trimmed by 2 bases and the J gene end by 5 bases; junction bases not matched to a gene: 10. Germline V gives CDR1 MNHEY, CDR2 SVGAGI. The CDR3 is 16 residues long. In DNA, the CDR3 is TGTGCCAGCAGTTACGGACAGGGATTTGTGTATACTGAAGCTTTCTTT. It encodes CASSYGQGFVYTEAFF.

This clonotype was seen a handful of times. The CDR3 loop is CASSDRSADYNSPLHF. The CDR3 nucleotides read TGTGCCAGCAGCGATAGGTCGGCAGACTATAATTCACCCCTCCACTTT. The rearrangement uses TRBV7-8 and TRBJ1-6; D unclear. V gave up 5 bases and J gave up 3 bases, with 14 bases separating them. CDR1 SGHVS and CDR2 FQNEAQ come from the germline V gene. The CDR3 spans 16 residues.

V and J are TRBV24-1 and TRBJ1-6, with 8 bases aligning to TRBD1. Germline V gene data show CDR1 as KGHDR and CDR2 as SFDVKD. J lost 4 bases, V lost 6 bases, and 7 bases had no gene match. There are 16 residues in the CDR3. The DNA for the CDR3 is TGTGCCACCAGTCTCGGACAGGGTAGGTATAATTCACCCCTCCACTTT. This encodes CATSLGQGRYNSPLHF.

V usage is TRBV25-1 and J usage is TRBJ2-1; the match to TRBD2 covers 7 bases. This CDR3 has 14 amino acids. Losses at the gene ends were 3 bases for V and 8 bases for J; bases not matched to a gene: 7. CDR1 is MGHDK and CDR2 is SYGVNS in the germline V gene. For the CDR3, the DNA is TGTGCCAGCAGTGATGGAGGGAGGGTCTATGAGCAGTTCTTC. Translated: CASSDGGRVYEQFF.

This chain joins TRBV28 and TRBJ1-4, with TRBD1 matching over 7 bases. With 5 bases clipped from V and 4 bases from J, the junction kept 10 bases outside the gene matches. Per the germline V gene, CDR1 is MDHEN and CDR2 is SYDVKM. The CDR3 totals 16 residues. This CDR3 is CASSSLTGRINEKLFF. In nucleotides, the CDR3 is TGTGCCAGCAGTAGCCTGACAGGGCGGATTAATGAAAAACTGTTTTTT.

The chain carries TRBV7-9 and TRBJ2-7; D might be TRBD2 (5 bases). Per the germline V gene, CDR1 is SEHNR and CDR2 is FQNEAQ (reference sequence). V lost 5 bases to trimming and J lost 2 bases, with 19 bases between them. The CDR3 consists of 16 residues. The CDR3 nucleotides are TGTGCCAGCAGCCTGGCGGGTGGCATATCAACCTACGAGCAGTACTTC. It encodes CASSLAGGISTYEQYF.

This clonotype appeared a single time. The chain joins TRBV15 to TRBJ2-7; possible D gene TRBD2, 5 bases. The CDR3 runs to 15 residues. Per germline, CDR1 LNHNV and CDR2 YYDKDF (reference sequence). Between the trimmed V and J ends, which lost 4 bases and 2 bases, there was a span of 15 bases. DNA of the CDR3: TGTGCCACCAGCAAAGACCGGTTCGGGGCCTACGAGCAGTACTTC. It is translated as CATSKDRFGAYEQYF.

The chain links TRBV5-6 to TRBJ1-5; possible D gene TRBD1, 5 bases. V dropped 2 bases and J dropped 0 bases, with 15 bases sitting between them. The germline CDR1 and CDR2 sequences are SGHDT and YYEEEE. The CDR3 contains 17 residues. The DNA of the CDR3 is TGTGCCAGCAGCTTCTCTCGCAGGGATTATAGCAATCAGCCCCAGCATTTT. Its protein product is CASSFSRRDYSNQPQHF.

V is TRBV5-1 and J is TRBJ2-3, with D possibly being TRBD2 (5 bases). Trimming took off 0 bases at V and 4 bases at J, with 12 bases between the two ends. The germline CDR1 and CDR2 sequences are SGHRS and YFSETQ. This CDR3 has 15 amino acids. The CDR3 loop is CASSLGGAPPDTQYF. The CDR3 DNA follows: TGCGCCAGCAGCTTGGGGGGAGCGCCGCCAGATACGCAGTATTTT.

DNA for the CDR3: TGTGCCAGCAGTGTTTATGGCTACACCTTC. Its protein is CASSVYGYTF. This chain links TRBV2 with TRBJ1-2, with D uncertain. The CDR3 is made up of 10 amino acids. Trimming cost V 4 bases and J 5 bases, with 2 bases left between them. Germline CDR1 and CDR2: SNHLY and FYNNEI.

CDR3 coding DNA: TGCGCCAGCAGCTTGGGGCAGACTAATGAAAAACTGTTTTTT. Its protein product is CASSLGQTNEKLFF. The V call is TRBV5-1, the J call TRBJ1-4; D gene uncertain. V lost 0 bases and J lost 2, with 5 bases in between. There are 14 residues in the CDR3. The V gene's germline CDR1 is SGHRS and CDR2 YFSETQ.

This clonotype was detected only a few times. This chain uses TRBV7-3 with TRBJ2-2; 10 nucleotides agree with TRBD2. The CDR3 has 14 residues. Germline V lookup: CDR1 SGHTA, CDR2 FQGTGA. The V gene end was trimmed by 4 bases and the J gene end by 6 bases; junction bases not matched to a gene: 2. The CDR3 DNA reads as TGTGCCAGCAGCTATAGCGGGAGGTCCGGGGAGCTGTTTTTT. This translates into CASSYSGRSGELFF.

This clonotype has more than one count but fewer than ten. The chain is built from TRBV6-2 or TRBV6-3 and TRBJ1-4, with 8 bases that match TRBD1. V was clipped by 4 bases and J by 7 bases; unmatched bases: 8. Germline V gene lookup returns CDR1 MNHEY and CDR2 SVGEGT. The CDR3 sequence is 15 residues long. DNA of the CDR3: TGTGCCAGCAGTTCGGACAGGGTAGGACGTGAAAAACTGTTTTTT. It encodes CASSSDRVGREKLFF.

V and J are TRBV29-1 and TRBJ1-1; 10 bases are a match to TRBD1. Germline V gives CDR1 SQVTM, CDR2 ANQGSEA. CDR3 length equals 14 residues. The junction had 5 bases not matched to a gene; V was cut back by 4 bases and J by 3 bases. The CDR3 is CSVGPGQGYTEAFF. CDR3 DNA sequence: TGCAGCGTTGGTCCGGGACAGGGGTACACTGAAGCTTTCTTT.